The present T cell receptor beta chain was sequenced within a study of T cells in Graves' hyperthyroidism and ophthalmopathy. Researchers barred patients who had uncontrolled infection, other autoimmune disease, pregnancy or lactation. Cells are PBMCs isolated from around 9.4 ml of fresh blood. Only a few counts were recorded for this clonotype. Template material for amplifying TCR beta CDR3 regions consisted of RNA transcripts. An initial round of RT-PCR targeting the TCR CDR3 relied on the HTBI primer set. TCRdb used MiXCR to reprocess the multiplex PCR reads, holding one entry per CDR3 protein. The sample shows 650,000 to 850,000 distinct CDR3 sequences, 15% to 20% of them seen only once. CDR3 size: 18 residues. V lost 4 bases to trimming and J lost 4 bases; unmatched junction nucleotides: 14. CDR1 is SEHNR, CDR2 FQNEAQ, per germline (reference sequence).

Sample: blood. The chain employs TRBV7-9 and TRBJ2-1, with 9 nucleotides matching TRBD1. The TCR was taken from a woman in her fifties or sixties with Graves' hyperthyroidism that later progressed to Graves' ophthalmopathy. CDR3 sequence: CASSSGGIWGQGYNEQFF. The CDR3 coding sequence is TGTGCCAGCAGCTCAGGGGGCATTTGGGGACAGGGTTACAATGAGCAGTTCTTC.